This T cell receptor (beta chain) was identified during a study of control samples from healthy donors and cancer patients. The CDR3 has 18 amino acids. Germline CDR1 and CDR2: SGHTA and FQGTGA. With V trimmed by 1 base and J by 3 bases, 12 bases remained unmatched. Measured with immunoSEQ multiplex PCR; TCRdb has only the in-frame clones, and not every one. The sample has 100,000 to 150,000 clones; around nine tenths are singletons. This clone has only one observation. Sequencing was done on a sample of blood. The sequence derives from a man aged 35-49 years in good health. The gene calls are TRBV7-3 and TRBJ1-2; TRBD1 aligns across 9 bases. CDR3 sequence (DNA): TGTGCCAGCAGCTTAAGGGAAATCACAGGGGGCGCAGACTATGGCTACACCTTC. Protein sequence: CASSLREITGGADYGYTF.